This T cell receptor beta chain originates from a study of cytomegalovirus exposure and HLA in healthy donors. Whole-study results and caveats: In a later analysis, most CMV-associated TCR beta chains appeared HLA-restricted. HLA alleles showed associations with 16,951 TCR beta sequences in a later analysis, at a 0.05 false discovery rate.

Regarding this clone: Its specificity is unknown.

Both 60 Vbeta primers and 13 Jbeta primers went into the PCR. Produced via immunoSEQ multiplex PCR; TCRdb's table is partial and in-frame only. There are 100,000 to 150,000 clones in the sample; roughly 80% occur only once, and 11% lies in the top ten. The sequencing input was PBMCs. This TCR came from a man under 40 in good health and CMV-seropositive.

CDR3 sequence reads: CASSEGTGHTDTQYF. DNA for the CDR3: TGTGCCAGCAGTGAAGGGACAGGGCACACAGATACGCAGTATTTT. The chain uses TRBV6-1 and TRBJ2-3; 8 bases fit TRBD1. Germline-derived CDR1 and CDR2 are MNHNS and SASEGT. The CDR3 is 15 residues long. The junction had 2 bases not matched to a gene; V was cut back by 1 base and J by 2 bases.